A selection of T cell receptor beta chains follows, all from one sample in a study of blood T cell repertoires in COVID-19. Libraries were prepared by immunoSEQ multiplex PCR; TCRdb keeps only in-frame clonotypes and omits some of them. The sample contains more than 200,000 clones, over 75% of which appear only once. Material: peripheral blood. These receptors were collected from a woman of 80 years or more with acute or convalescent COVID-19. The CDR3 runs from the conserved cysteine through the conserved F or W. The D gene is left open where the match is weak. The listing skips clone size in some rows; elsewhere it reads once, few, many or a size class.

j_call | clone_size | cdr3_length | d_call | v_call | cdr3_aa | cdr3_nt
TRBJ2-3 | . | 17 | TRBD2 | TRBV13 | CASSRGGARVITDTQYF | TGTGCCAGCAGCCGGGGGGGGGCCCGAGTAATCACAGATACGCAGTATTTT
TRBJ2-2 | . | 17 | TRBD2 | TRBV30 | CAWSVLEKREFTGELFF | TGTGCCTGGAGTGTACTAGAAAAGCGGGAGTTTACCGGGGAGCTGTTTTTT
TRBJ1-1 | once | 15 | TRBD1 | TRBV6-1 | CASSDRGQGYTEAFF | TGTGCCAGCAGTGACCGAGGACAGGGCTACACTGAAGCTTTCTTT
TRBJ2-1 | . | 15 | . | TRBV5-4 | CASSLTGSSYNEQFF | TGTGCCAGCAGCCTAACAGGGAGCTCCTACAATGAGCAGTTCTTC
TRBJ1-5 | . | 13 | TRBD1 | TRBV29-1 | CSVETQGGQPQHF | TGCAGCGTTGAAACACAGGGGGGTCAGCCCCAGCATTTT
TRBJ2-3 | . | 18 | . | TRBV7-3 | CASSLMGVSGGPTDTQYF | TGTGCCAGCAGCTTAATGGGGGTTAGCGGAGGCCCCACAGATACGCAGTATTTT
TRBJ1-5 | . | 15 | . | TRBV30 | CAWSEFGRALQPQHF | TGTGCCTGGAGTGAATTTGGCAGGGCCCTTCAGCCCCAGCATTTT
TRBJ2-7 | . | 16 | . | TRBV29-1 | CSVATAFWTTQYEQYF | TGCAGCGTTGCCACAGCTTTTTGGACTACCCAATACGAGCAGTACTTC
TRBJ2-4 | . | 17 | TRBD2 | TRBV29-1 | CSVELAGGVYAKNIQYF | TGCAGCGTTGAATTAGCGGGTGGGGTCTATGCCAAAAACATTCAGTACTTC
TRBJ2-1 | few | 15 | . | TRBV9 | CASSVLSGGPNEQFF | TGTGCCAGCAGCGTCCTATCGGGGGGCCCCAATGAGCAGTTCTTC
TRBJ1-2 | . | 17 | . | TRBV19 | CASSNYRTQGILYGYTF | TGTGCCAGTAGCAATTATCGGACACAGGGAATCTTATATGGCTACACCTTC
TRBJ1-1 | . | 15 | TRBD1 | TRBV2 | CASSNRGRMNTEAFF | TGTGCCAGCAGTAACAGGGGGCGGATGAACACTGAAGCTTTCTTT
TRBJ2-3 | . | 12 | . | TRBV2 | CASSRSTDTQYF | TGTGCCAGCAGTCGTAGCACAGATACGCAGTATTTT
TRBJ1-2 | . | 15 | TRBD1 | TRBV6-6 | CASRLSGQGNYGYTF | TGTGCCAGCAGGTTATCGGGACAGGGTAACTATGGCTACACCTTC
TRBJ1-2 | . | 15 | TRBD1 | TRBV7-9 | CASSAWDRESLGYTF | TGTGCCAGCAGCGCCTGGGACAGGGAGAGTCTGGGCTACACCTTC
TRBJ2-2 | . | 15 | . | TRBV5-1 | CASSLSGRNTGELFF | TGCGCCAGCAGCTTGTCTGGGAGGAACACCGGGGAGCTGTTTTTT
TRBJ2-1 | . | 14 | . | TRBV29-1 | CSVGGSHSYNEQFF | TGCAGCGTTGGTGGCTCCCACTCCTACAATGAGCAGTTCTTC
TRBJ2-2 | few | 15 | . | TRBV7-6 | CASSTSRVSTGELFF | TGTGCCAGCAGCACCAGCAGGGTCTCCACCGGGGAGCTGTTTTTT
TRBJ2-1 | . | 13 | TRBD1 | TRBV7-8 | CASSRDRGDEQFF | TGTGCCAGCAGCCGGGACAGGGGGGATGAGCAGTTCTTC
TRBJ2-3 | . | 18 | TRBD2 | TRBV12-5 | CASGSRQLVGGRTDTQYF | TGTGCTAGTGGTTCCCGTCAACTCGTCGGGGGGAGGACAGATACGCAGTATTTT
TRBJ2-7 | . | 16 | TRBD1 | TRBV28 | CASIGRGNPSSYEQYF | TGTGCCAGCATCGGCAGGGGGAACCCGAGCTCCTACGAGCAGTACTTC
TRBJ2-3 | . | 13 | . | TRBV9 | CASSVASMDTQYF | TGTGCCAGCAGCGTAGCTAGTATGGATACGCAGTATTTT
TRBJ2-5 | . | 16 | TRBD2 | TRBV5-6 | CASSLYREGVQETQYF | TGTGCCAGCAGCTTGTATCGGGAGGGCGTTCAAGAGACCCAGTACTTC
TRBJ1-6 | . | 15 | TRBD1 | TRBV20-1 | CSASAPGQDYSPLHF | TGCAGTGCTAGTGCCCCGGGACAGGACTACTCACCCCTCCACTTT
TRBJ1-6 | . | 13 | . | TRBV6-1 | CASSELWESPLHF | TGTGCCAGCAGTGAACTTTGGGAGTCACCCCTCCACTTT
TRBJ2-3 | . | 15 | . | TRBV7-3 | CASSPDYNTGDTQYF | TGTGCCAGCAGCCCGGACTATAATACGGGAGATACGCAGTATTTT
TRBJ1-2 | . | 13 | . | TRBV29-1 | CSVDRSPSYGYTF | TGCAGCGTCGACAGGTCTCCCTCCTATGGCTACACCTTC
TRBJ1-1 | . | 15 | . | TRBV6-5 | CASHENFGKGTEAFF | TGTGCCAGCCATGAAAACTTCGGGAAGGGCACTGAAGCTTTCTTT
TRBJ2-7 | . | 13 | . | TRBV7-2 | CASSLVSSYEQYF | TGTGCCAGCAGCTTAGTGTCTTCCTACGAGCAGTACTTC
TRBJ2-4 | . | 17 | . | TRBV7-2 | CASSLLKGRGGGNIQYF | TGTGCCAGCAGCTTACTGAAGGGCAGGGGAGGGGGAAACATTCAGTACTTC
TRBJ2-5 | . | 15 | . | TRBV10-3 | CAISESGRVRETQYF | TGTGCCATCAGTGAGTCCGGCAGGGTAAGGGAGACCCAGTACTTC
TRBJ1-2 | . | 17 | . | TRBV18 | CASSSLQGTQRNYGYTF | TGTGCCAGCTCATCCTTACAGGGAACCCAACGGAACTATGGCTACACCTTC
TRBJ2-7 | many | 13 | TRBD1 | TRBV28 | CASSIGTVIEQYF | TGTGCCAGCAGCATCGGGACAGTCATCGAGCAGTACTTC
TRBJ2-2 | . | 13 | . | TRBV11-1 | CASSLTLEGELFF | TGTGCCAGCAGCCTAACCCTAGAGGGGGAGCTGTTTTTT
TRBJ1-2 | . | 12 | . | TRBV5-4 | CAISKQAYGYTF | TGTGCCATATCAAAACAAGCGTATGGCTACACCTTC
TRBJ2-6 | . | 14 | . | TRBV30 | CAWSYSSGANVLTF | TGTGCCTGGAGTTACAGCTCTGGGGCCAACGTCCTGACTTTC
TRBJ1-1 | . | 13 | TRBD1 | TRBV6-5 | CASSTDRGTEAFF | TGTGCCAGCAGTACGGACAGGGGCACTGAAGCTTTCTTT
TRBJ2-5 | . | 16 | TRBD1 | TRBV30 | CAWSAGQGAKRETQYF | TGTGCCTGGAGCGCGGGACAGGGGGCTAAACGGGAGACCCAGTACTTC
TRBJ1-6 | . | 15 | . | TRBV7-3 | CASSLKSAWESPLHF | TGTGCCAGCAGCTTAAAATCGGCCTGGGAGTCACCCCTCCACTTT
TRBJ2-7 | . | 14 | TRBD1 | TRBV5-1 | CASSPGTASYEQYF | TGCGCCAGCAGCCCCGGGACAGCCTCCTACGAGCAGTACTTC
TRBJ2-2 | once | 15 | TRBD2 | TRBV6-5 | CASSIKAGTTGELFF | TGTGCCAGCAGTATCAAAGCGGGAACCACCGGGGAGCTGTTTTTT
TRBJ2-3 | . | 14 | TRBD2 | TRBV19 | CASSMVIAGDTQYF | TGTGCCAGTAGTATGGTAATAGCGGGAGATACGCAGTATTTT
TRBJ2-1 | . | 17 | . | TRBV14 | CASSQEGGGALLGEQFF | TGTGCCAGCAGCCAAGAGGGCGGGGGCGCTCTGCTTGGTGAGCAGTTCTTC
TRBJ1-5 | . | 13 | . | TRBV3-1/TRBV3-2 | CASSNPGHQPQHF | TGTGCCAGCAGTAACCCGGGTCATCAGCCCCAGCATTTT
TRBJ2-3 | . | 13 | . | TRBV12-3/TRBV12-4 | CASVLGGTDTQYF | TGTGCCAGCGTGCTAGGGGGAACAGATACGCAGTATTTT
TRBJ2-2 | . | 15 | . | TRBV2 | CASSARQGLTGELFF | TGTGCCAGCAGTGCGAGGCAGGGTTTAACCGGGGAGCTGTTTTTT
TRBJ1-1 | few | 13 | . | TRBV18 | CASSPRENTEAFF | TGTGCCAGCTCGCCCAGGGAAAACACTGAAGCTTTCTTT